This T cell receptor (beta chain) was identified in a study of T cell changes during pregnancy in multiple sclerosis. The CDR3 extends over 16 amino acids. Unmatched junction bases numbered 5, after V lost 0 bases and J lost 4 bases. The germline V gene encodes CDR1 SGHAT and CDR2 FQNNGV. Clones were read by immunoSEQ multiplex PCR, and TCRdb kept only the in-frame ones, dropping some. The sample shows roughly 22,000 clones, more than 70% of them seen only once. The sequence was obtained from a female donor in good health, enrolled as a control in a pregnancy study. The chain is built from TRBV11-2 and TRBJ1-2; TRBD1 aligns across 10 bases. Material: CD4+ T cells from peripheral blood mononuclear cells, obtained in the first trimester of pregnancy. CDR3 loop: CASSLDRRDRGYGYTF. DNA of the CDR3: TGTGCCAGCAGCTTAGATCGCCGGGACAGGGGCTATGGCTACACCTTC.